This TCR beta chain came from a study of regulatory T cells in long-lasting Graves disease. The CDR3 is made up of 18 amino acids. V lost 4 bases and J lost 2; bases outside the gene matches: 12. Germline CDR1 is LGHNA and CDR2 is YNFKEQ. Time point in this sample: newly diagnosed GD, antithyroid drugs for less than 3 months. Extracted PBMC RNA gave rise to the TCR library. The diagnosis of Graves' disease used American Thyroid Association guidelines. Assembly of TCR beta libraries relied on iRepertoire HTBI primers together with Arm-PCR of CDR3 regions. A single record per CDR3 protein comes from TCRdb applying MiXCR to the multiplex PCR reads. This table holds roughly 560,000 distinct CDR3 sequences, about 16% found once. Regarding the study as a whole: When disease was persistent, TRBV28, TRBJ1-2 and TRBJ2-5 were the favored segments. Persistent Graves' cases showed lower TCR diversity than newly diagnosed cases.

With respect to this clonotype: Antigen unknown.

This sample also appeared in a second study, on T cells in Graves' hyperthyroidism and ophthalmopathy.

This TCR was recovered from a middle-aged woman with Graves disease. Source: peripheral blood mononuclear cells (PBMCs), taken at new diagnosis, from a patient treated with antithyroid drugs. The chain links TRBV4-2 to TRBJ2-1, with 9 positions matching TRBD2. Here the CDR3 DNA reads TGTGCCAGCAGCCTAGGTGATAAGGTAGCGGGGGCCTACAATGAGCAGTTCTTC. Its protein is CASSLGDKVAGAYNEQFF.